Sequencing of this T cell receptor (beta chain) was carried out in a study of blood T cell repertoires in COVID-19. Study in general: Both acute and convalescent COVID-19 samples were obtained from the United States, Italy and Spain.

Across under 25 US areas, participants ranged in age from about 18 to 90 years. In Cohort 3, a recovered donor had either two negative PCRs, clearance, or symptom resolution. Per the original methods: Amplifying reference gene primers gave estimates of nucleated cell counts. The method was immunoSEQ multiplex PCR; TCRdb's version includes in-frame clones alone and lacks a portion of them. The DNA gave D and trimming, while V, J and clone size come from that table. Altogether 390,000 or so clones are present, more than 75% being singletons, with the ten largest covering about 9.4%. The CDR3 sequence is 12 residues long. Trimming removed 6 bases from V and 8 bases from J, with 10 bases in between.

Sample: PBMCs or T cells enriched from blood (not recorded which). This chain uses TRBV12-3 or TRBV12-4 with TRBJ1-4; D may be TRBD1 (5 bases). The receptor comes from a woman aged 50 to 60 who had recovered from COVID-19. In DNA form, the CDR3 reads TGTGCCAGCAGGACAGCACGGGAAAAACTGTTTTTT. Its protein product is CASRTAREKLFF.